This T cell receptor (beta chain) emerged from a study of shared clonotypes between healthy human individuals. Splitting of each subset's genomic DNA was done evenly across several immunoSEQ plates. Assay used: immunoSEQ multiplex PCR; TCRdb lists only in-frame clones, some missing. The table includes some 740,000 clones, 85% to 95% detected once. CD45RO-negative cells were positively selected for CCR7, leaving out terminally differentiated effector memory CD45RA+ cells. This TCR came from a man in his thirties or forties in good health. The sequencing input was naive CD8+ T cells sorted from blood.

The CDR3 sequence: CASSAGTGGPGELFF. CDR3 in DNA: TGCGCCAGCAGCGCCGGGACAGGGGGCCCCGGGGAGCTGTTTTTT. This chain uses TRBV5-1 with TRBJ2-2; 12 bases match TRBD1. After removal of 4 bases from V and 6 bases from J, the junction contained 4 bases not matched to a gene. Germline V CDR1 and CDR2: SGHRS, YFSETQ. The CDR3 runs to 15 residues.